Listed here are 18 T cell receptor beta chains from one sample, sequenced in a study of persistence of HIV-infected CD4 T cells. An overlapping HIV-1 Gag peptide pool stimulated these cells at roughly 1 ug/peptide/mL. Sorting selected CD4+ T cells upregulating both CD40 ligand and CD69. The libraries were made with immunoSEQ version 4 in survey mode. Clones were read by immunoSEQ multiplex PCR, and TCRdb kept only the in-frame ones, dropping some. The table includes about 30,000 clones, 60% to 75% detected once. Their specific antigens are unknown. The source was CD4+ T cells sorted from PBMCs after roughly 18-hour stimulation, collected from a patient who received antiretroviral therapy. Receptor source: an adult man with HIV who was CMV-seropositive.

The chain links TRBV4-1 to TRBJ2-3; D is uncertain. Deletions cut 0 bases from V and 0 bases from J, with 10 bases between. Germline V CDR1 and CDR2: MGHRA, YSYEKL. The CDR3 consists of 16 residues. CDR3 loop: CASSQEKGPSTDTQYF. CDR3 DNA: TGCGCCAGCAGCCAAGAAAAGGGTCCAAGCACAGATACGCAGTATTTT.

The CDR3 region is CASSLLPMDRGEKLFF. The CDR3 nucleotides are TGTGCCAGCAGCTTACTCCCAATGGACAGGGGAGAAAAACTGTTTTTT. V and J are TRBV7-9 and TRBJ1-4, with 9 bases lining up with TRBD1. The CDR3 is made up of 16 amino acids. The germline CDR1 and CDR2 sequences are SEHNR and FQNEAQ (reference sequence). V trimming: 2 bases; J trimming: 8 bases; junction bases outside the gene matches: 9.

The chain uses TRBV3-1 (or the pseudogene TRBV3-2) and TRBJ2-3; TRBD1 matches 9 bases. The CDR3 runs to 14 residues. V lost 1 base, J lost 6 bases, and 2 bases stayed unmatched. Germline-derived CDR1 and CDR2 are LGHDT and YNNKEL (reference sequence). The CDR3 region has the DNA TGTGCCAGCAGCCAAGGGGGACAGGGCGATACGCAGTATTTT. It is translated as CASSQGGQGDTQYF.

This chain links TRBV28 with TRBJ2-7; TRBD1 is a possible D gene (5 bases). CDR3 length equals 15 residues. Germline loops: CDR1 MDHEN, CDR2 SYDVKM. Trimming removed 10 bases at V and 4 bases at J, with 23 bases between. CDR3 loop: CATGKPTGPPYEQYF. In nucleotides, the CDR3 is TGTGCCACCGGAAAGCCTACAGGACCTCCTTACGAGCAGTACTTC.

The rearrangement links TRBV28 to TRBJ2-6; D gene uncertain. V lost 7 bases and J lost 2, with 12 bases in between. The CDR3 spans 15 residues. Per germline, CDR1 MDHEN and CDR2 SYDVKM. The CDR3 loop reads CASNIGNPGANVLTF. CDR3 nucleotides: TGTGCCAGCAATATAGGGAATCCTGGGGCCAACGTCCTGACTTTC.

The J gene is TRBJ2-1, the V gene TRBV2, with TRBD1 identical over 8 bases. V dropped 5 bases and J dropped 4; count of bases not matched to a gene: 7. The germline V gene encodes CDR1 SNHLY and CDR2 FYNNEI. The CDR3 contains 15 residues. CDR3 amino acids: CASSLTGAGYNEQFF. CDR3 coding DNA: TGTGCCAGCAGTTTGACAGGGGCGGGATACAATGAGCAGTTCTTC.

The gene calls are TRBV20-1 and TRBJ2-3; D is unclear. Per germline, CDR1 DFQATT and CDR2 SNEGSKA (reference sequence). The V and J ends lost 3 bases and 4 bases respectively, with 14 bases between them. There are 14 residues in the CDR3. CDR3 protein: CSASNLLVPDTQYF. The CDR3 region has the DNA TGCAGTGCTAGTAACTTACTCGTTCCAGATACGCAGTATTTT.

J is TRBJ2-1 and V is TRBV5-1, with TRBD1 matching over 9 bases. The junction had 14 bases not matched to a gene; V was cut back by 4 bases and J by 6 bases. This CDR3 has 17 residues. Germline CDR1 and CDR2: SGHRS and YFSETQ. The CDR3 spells CASSPGTGIFGVNEQFF. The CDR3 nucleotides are TGCGCCAGCAGCCCCGGGACAGGGATCTTTGGGGTCAATGAGCAGTTCTTC.

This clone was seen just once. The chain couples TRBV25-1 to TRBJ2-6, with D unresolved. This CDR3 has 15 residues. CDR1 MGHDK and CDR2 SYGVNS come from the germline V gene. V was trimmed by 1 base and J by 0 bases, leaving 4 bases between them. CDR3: CASSESGSGANVLTF. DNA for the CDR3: TGTGCCAGCAGTGAATCCGGCTCTGGGGCCAACGTCCTGACTTTC.

This CDR3 reads CASSQEAGGSHEQYF. The CDR3 DNA sequence: TGTGCCAGCAGCCAAGAGGCAGGGGGTTCCCACGAGCAGTACTTC. The genes are TRBV11-1 and TRBJ2-7; 7 positions agree with TRBD1. From germline, CDR1 is SGHAT and CDR2 FQDESV (reference sequence). Unmatched junction bases numbered 12, after V lost 5 bases and J lost 5 bases. This CDR3 has 15 residues.

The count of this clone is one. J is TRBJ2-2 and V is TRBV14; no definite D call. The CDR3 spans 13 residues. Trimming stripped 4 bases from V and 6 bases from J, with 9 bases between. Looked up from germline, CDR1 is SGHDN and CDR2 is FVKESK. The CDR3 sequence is CASSRVTAGELFF. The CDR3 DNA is TGTGCCAGCAGCCGGGTGACTGCCGGGGAGCTGTTTTTT.

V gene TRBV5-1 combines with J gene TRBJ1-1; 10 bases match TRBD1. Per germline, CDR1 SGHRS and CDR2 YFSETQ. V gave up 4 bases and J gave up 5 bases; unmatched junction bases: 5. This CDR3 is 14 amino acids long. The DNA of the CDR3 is TGCGCCAGCAGCCCGGGACAGGGGAGGACTGAAGCTTTCTTT. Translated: CASSPGQGRTEAFF.

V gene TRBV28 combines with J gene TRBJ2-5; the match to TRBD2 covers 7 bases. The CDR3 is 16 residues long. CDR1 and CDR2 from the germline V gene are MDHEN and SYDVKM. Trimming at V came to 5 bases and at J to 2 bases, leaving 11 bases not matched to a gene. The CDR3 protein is CASSVPGGAGQETQYF. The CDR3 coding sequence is TGTGCCAGCAGTGTCCCAGGAGGAGCGGGGCAAGAGACCCAGTACTTC.

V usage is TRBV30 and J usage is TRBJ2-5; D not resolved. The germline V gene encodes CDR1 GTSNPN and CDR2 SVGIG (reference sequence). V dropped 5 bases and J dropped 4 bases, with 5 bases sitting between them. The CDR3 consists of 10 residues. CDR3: CAWGRETQYF. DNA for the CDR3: TGTGCCTGGGGAAGAGAGACCCAGTACTTC.

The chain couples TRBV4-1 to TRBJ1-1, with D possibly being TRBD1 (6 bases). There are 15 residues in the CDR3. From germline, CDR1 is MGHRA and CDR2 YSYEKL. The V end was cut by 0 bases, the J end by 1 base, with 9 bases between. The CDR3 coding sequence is TGCGCCAGCAGCCAAGATTGGGGGGCGAACACTGAAGCTTTCTTT. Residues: CASSQDWGANTEAFF.

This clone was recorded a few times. The CDR3 reads CASSSSAGDKEGVTSPLHF. The CDR3 DNA is TGTGCCAGCAGCTCCTCAGCGGGGGACAAAGAAGGCGTTACTTCACCCCTCCACTTT. The chain is built from TRBV7-8 and TRBJ1-6, with TRBD1 as a possible D gene (6 bases). This CDR3 spans 19 amino acids. Trimming cost V 4 bases and J 9 bases, with 28 bases left between them. Looked up from germline, CDR1 is SGHVS and CDR2 is FQNEAQ.

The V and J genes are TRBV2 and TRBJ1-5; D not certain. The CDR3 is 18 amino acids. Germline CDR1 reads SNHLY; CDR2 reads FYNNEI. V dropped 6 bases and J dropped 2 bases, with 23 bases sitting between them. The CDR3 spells CASSLGWGRGFGNQPQHF. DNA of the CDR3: TGTGCCAGCAGCCTCGGATGGGGTCGAGGGTTTGGCAATCAGCCCCAGCATTTT.

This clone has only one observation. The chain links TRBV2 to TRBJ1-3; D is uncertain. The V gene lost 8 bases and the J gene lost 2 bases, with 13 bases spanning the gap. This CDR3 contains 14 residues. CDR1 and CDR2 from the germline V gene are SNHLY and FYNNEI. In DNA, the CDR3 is TGTGCCAGCGGCGGTAGGACTCCTGGAAACACCATATATTTT. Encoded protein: CASGGRTPGNTIYF.